This T cell receptor (beta chain) was sequenced in a study of CD8+ T cells in alopecia areata. Study overall: Grafted skin came from C3H/HeJ donors with spontaneous alopecia (about 6-13 months old) and was placed on roughly 7-11-week-old female C3H/HeJ mice.

A remark on this clone: The antigen remains undetermined. Gene labels here are mouse ones. The read terminates 4 residues ahead of where the CDR3 ends, so the germline J gene completes it.

Once RNA had been extracted, it was reverse transcribed into cDNA to act as the sequencing template. Produced via immunoSEQ multiplex PCR; TCRdb's table is partial and in-frame only. This sample carries 15,000 to 20,000 clones, none of them present only once. The germline V gene encodes CDR1 NNHDY and CDR2 SYVADS. This CDR3 spans 15 amino acids. V was pared by 2 bases and J by 3 bases, with 4 bases of the junction left unmatched. General study points: Patients shared TCRs less clearly than mice did, possibly for HLA-related reasons. Lesional tissue from the scalp (especially in alopecia totalis/universalis) showed higher clonality than normal scalp.

Sorting used CD4, CD8alpha, NKG2D, NKG2ACE and other markers on pooled cutaneous lymph node cells. The V gene is TRBV13-3, the J gene TRBJ1-1, with TRBD1 identical over 10 bases. The TCR was taken from a C3H/HeJ mouse with alopecia areata. As its MHC haplotype, the strain has H2-k. Sequencing was done on a sample of CD8+ T cells sorted from a lymph node. CDR3 DNA (partial): TGTGCCAGCAGTGAGAGGGACAGGGGTGACACA. It encodes CASSERDRGDT. The whole CDR3 region reads CASSERDRGDTEVFF.